The clone carrying this T cell receptor beta chain occurred a few times. A multiplex PCR was run with 60 Vbeta primers and 13 Jbeta primers. The assay was immunoSEQ multiplex PCR, and TCRdb's table has in-frame clones only and misses some. The sample holds some 160,000 clones; approximately 9% are singletons and the top ten take 1.8%. This entry belongs to a study of cytomegalovirus exposure and HLA in healthy donors. This receptor was obtained from a male donor in good health and CMV-seronegative. Specimen: PBMCs.

The CDR3 spells CASSLSPGRYTEAFF. The CDR3 nucleotides read TGTGCCAGCAGTTTAAGTCCGGGTAGGTACACTGAAGCTTTCTTT. This rearrangement joins TRBV28 to TRBJ1-1; D is uncertain. Per germline, CDR1 MDHEN and CDR2 SYDVKM. This CDR3 is 15 amino acids long. V shed 2 bases and J shed 3 bases, with 13 bases lying between them.